This T cell receptor (beta chain) came from a study of read filtering for tumor transcriptome and immune sequencing. From roughly 400 ng of RNA, a library with molecular barcoded alpha/delta and beta/gamma adaptors was made. Each CDR3 protein gets one entry after TCRdb re-called the reads with MiXCR. The sample shows tens of thousands of distinct CDR3 sequences, around 13% of them seen only once. This clonotype was recorded many times. Its antigen is not identified. Study-wide results and caveats: This fraction held mixed bone marrow immune cells after CD138-negative sorting. Dropping single-read clonotypes raised IR-seq and RNA-seq shared-clonotype correlation.

The CDR3 covers 16 residues. From germline, CDR1 is SGHRS and CDR2 YFSETQ. The V end lost 4 bases, the J end lost 0 bases, and 16 bases lay between the germline ends. This rearrangement joins TRBV5-1 to TRBJ2-5, with D perhaps TRBD2 (5 bases). Source material: a population of CD138-negative cells sorted from bone marrow. This sequence was found in a donor aged 40 or older with multiple myeloma. The CDR3 sequence: CASSRSPTGNQETQYF. In nucleotides, the CDR3 is TGCGCCAGCAGCCGTTCTCCCACGGGAAACCAAGAGACCCAGTACTTC.